These 29 T cell receptor beta chains were sequenced from one sample in a study of vaccination effects on CD4 cells after COVID-19. Antigen specificity for these receptors is unknown. Under the ViraFEST assay, PBMC were stimulated with viral peptide pools so that antigen-specific CD4+ T cells expanded. Sequencing was performed afterwards. When nine to ten days of culture had elapsed, CD4+ T cells were isolated. Participants each got two BNT162b2 or mRNA-1273 vaccine doses. Clones were read by immunoSEQ multiplex PCR, and TCRdb kept only the in-frame ones, dropping some. The table has approximately 30,000 clones, roughly 85% seen once. Sequencing used CD4+ T cells from PBMCs cultured with HCoV-NL63 spike peptides, obtained after COVID-19 vaccination. Receptors originate from a human donor who received a COVID-19 vaccine. Some clones in this sample may be carry-over from other donors' samples.

This sequence joins TRBV3-1 (or the pseudogene TRBV3-2) and TRBJ1-1; the D is unclear. Germline V gene sequence: CDR1 LGHDT, CDR2 YNNKEL (reference sequence). This CDR3 spans 15 amino acids. V lost 2 bases and J 5 bases, leaving 15 bases between the germline ends. CDR3 amino acids: CASSQLSVGRTEAFF. CDR3 bases: TGTGCCAGCAGCCAACTATCGGTTGGTAGGACTGAAGCTTTCTTT.

The chain employs TRBV19 and TRBJ1-6; the match to TRBD1 covers 7 bases. There are 14 residues in the CDR3. Germline trimming cut 10 bases from V and 3 bases from J; bases unmatched to any gene: 6. CDR1 LNHDA and CDR2 SQIVND come from the germline V gene (reference sequence). The DNA for the CDR3 is TGTGCCACCCGGGACAGCAACTATAATTCACCCCTCCACTTT. It codes for CATRDSNYNSPLHF.

The chain carries TRBV5-1 and TRBJ2-1; TRBD2 matches at 7 bases. The CDR3 sequence is 14 residues long. Germline lookup yields CDR1 SGHRS and CDR2 YFSETQ. J lost 0 bases, V lost 5 bases, and 2 bases had no gene match. The CDR3 DNA reads as TGCGCCAGCAGTTCTAGCGGCTCCTACAATGAGCAGTTCTTC. Translated, it gives CASSSSGSYNEQFF.

This clone was counted only a few times. The chain couples TRBV6-5 to TRBJ1-5, with 9 bases matching TRBD1. V was clipped by 4 bases and J by 2 bases; unmatched bases: 6. The CDR3 loop spans 16 amino acids. CDR1 is MNHEY, CDR2 SVGAGI, per germline. The CDR3 protein is CASSSLGQGGNQPQHF. CDR3 DNA: TGTGCCAGCAGTTCGCTGGGACAGGGAGGCAATCAGCCCCAGCATTTT.

V usage is TRBV6-1 and J usage is TRBJ1-5; no definite D call. V was trimmed by 3 bases and J by 0 bases, leaving 6 bases between them. Germline CDR1 is MNHNS and CDR2 is SASEGT. The CDR3 covers 14 residues. The CDR3, as DNA: TGTGCCAGCAGTGACCAGTATAGCAATCAGCCCCAGCATTTT. As protein: CASSDQYSNQPQHF.

The chain recombines TRBV18 with TRBJ2-5, with D maybe TRBD1 (6 bases). Germline V gives CDR1 KGHSH, CDR2 LQKENI. This CDR3 contains 13 residues. Trimming left V 4 bases short and J 5 bases short, with 11 bases between. The CDR3 is CASSRAGEETQYF. CDR3 in DNA: TGTGCCAGCTCACGTGCAGGGGAGGAGACCCAGTACTTC.

This rearrangement joins TRBV6-5 to TRBJ2-2; no clear D. V was pared by 0 bases and J by 5 bases, with 7 bases between. This CDR3 is built from 14 residues. Germline loops: CDR1 MNHEY, CDR2 SVGAGI. The chain's CDR3 is CASSYSRATGELFF. CDR3 DNA sequence: TGTGCCAGCAGTTACTCTCGGGCGACCGGGGAGCTGTTTTTT.

The V call is TRBV2, the J call TRBJ2-3; D not certain. CDR3 length: 13 amino acids. Per the germline V gene, CDR1 is SNHLY and CDR2 is FYNNEI. V lost 6 bases and J 3 bases, leaving 10 bases between the germline ends. The DNA of the CDR3 is TGTGCCAGCAGCCCCCCATATACAGATACGCAGTATTTT. Protein product: CASSPPYTDTQYF. The complete variable domain, with remaining parts taken from reference TRBV2 and TRBJ2-3, reads EPEVTQTPSHQVTQMGQEVILRCVPISNHLYFYWYRQILGQKVEFLVSFYNNEISEKSEIFDDQFSVERPDGSNFTLKIRSTKLEDSAMYFCASSPPYTDTQYFGPGTRLTVL.

This clone occurred once. The genes are TRBV3-1 (or the pseudogene TRBV3-2) and TRBJ2-5; 8 bases line up with TRBD2. J gave up 5 bases and V 1 base, and 9 bases lay outside the gene matches. Looked up from germline, CDR1 is LGHDT and CDR2 is YNNKEL (reference sequence). The CDR3 length is 16 residues. The CDR3 region has the DNA TGTGCCAGCAGCCAAGTTTCCGGGGGGGCCTATGAGACCCAGTACTTC. This sequence encodes CASSQVSGGAYETQYF.

A single count supports this clone. The chain has TRBV30 and TRBJ2-2; 10 bases align to TRBD2. The CDR3 contains 16 residues. CDR1 is GTSNPN, CDR2 SVGIG, per germline (reference sequence). V dropped 1 base and J dropped 5; count of bases not matched to a gene: 7. The CDR3 is CAWSEAGGPLTGELFF. In nucleotides, the CDR3 is TGTGCCTGGAGTGAAGCGGGGGGGCCTCTAACCGGGGAGCTGTTTTTT.

The sample holds one count of this clone. The chain couples TRBV4-2 to TRBJ1-2; D call uncertain. V was shortened by 0 bases and J by 8 bases, with 19 bases between the two germline ends. The CDR3 consists of 16 residues. Germline CDR1 is LGHNA and CDR2 is YNFKEQ. Here the CDR3 reads CASSQDYRRALGGYTF. DNA for the CDR3: TGTGCCAGCAGCCAAGATTACAGACGGGCCCTGGGAGGCTACACCTTC.

This clone was recorded only once. V usage is TRBV18 and J usage is TRBJ1-1; no firm D call. The CDR3 covers 13 residues. Trimming took 3 bases from V and 1 from J, leaving 6 bases between them. Per the germline V gene, CDR1 is KGHSH and CDR2 is LQKENI. Here the CDR3 reads CASSPTANTEAFF. The CDR3 nucleotides read TGTGCCAGCTCACCCACAGCGAACACTGAAGCTTTCTTT.

V and J are TRBV27 and TRBJ2-4, with D perhaps TRBD2 (5 bases). The germline V gene has CDR1 MNHEY and CDR2 SMNVEV (reference sequence). V shed 5 bases and J shed 1 base, with 12 bases lying between them. CDR3 length: 15 amino acids. The CDR3 nucleotides are TGTGCCAGCAGTCCATTCGGGGTCGCCAAAAACATTCAGTACTTC. Protein sequence: CASSPFGVAKNIQYF.

This clone has just a few counts. This chain uses TRBV5-8 with TRBJ2-7, with TRBD1 matching 7 bases. The germline gives CDR1 SGHTS, CDR2 YDEGEE. The CDR3 spans 14 residues. Unmatched junction bases numbered 11, after V lost 6 bases and J lost 5 bases. The CDR3 sequence: CASTRWAQGHEQYV. The CDR3 DNA is TGTGCCAGCACCCGTTGGGCACAGGGGCACGAGCAGTACGTC.

The rearrangement links TRBV7-8 to TRBJ2-7; no firm D call. V was shortened by 1 base and J by 6 bases, with 10 bases between the two germline ends. Per the germline V gene, CDR1 is SGHVS and CDR2 is FQNEAQ. The CDR3 extends over 13 amino acids. CDR3 region: CASSLDQIGEQYV. CDR3 nucleotides: TGTGCCAGCAGCTTAGATCAGATAGGCGAGCAGTACGTC.

V is TRBV11-2 and J is TRBJ2-7; a possible D gene is TRBD2 (5 bases). Deletions cut 1 base from V and 3 bases from J, with 19 bases between. The germline CDR1 and CDR2 sequences are SGHAT and FQNNGV. This CDR3 has 17 amino acids. CDR3 region: CASSLVAPRWEYYEQYV. CDR3 nucleotides: TGTGCCAGCAGCTTAGTAGCGCCCAGGTGGGAGTACTACGAGCAGTACGTC.

This chain connects TRBV28 to TRBJ1-5, with unresolved D. CDR3 length: 14 amino acids. V lost 4 bases and J lost 2, with 9 bases in between. Germline lookup yields CDR1 MDHEN and CDR2 SYDVKM. CDR3 nucleotides: TGTGCCAGCAGTTCGATAGCTGGCAATCAGCCCCAGCATTTT. Translated, it gives CASSSIAGNQPQHF. Full variable domain (missing parts from reference TRBV28 and TRBJ1-5): DVKVTQSSRYLVKRTGEKVFLECVQDMDHENMFWYRQDPGLGLRLIYFSYDVKMKEKGDIPEGYSVSREKKERFSLILESASTNQTSMYLCASSSIAGNQPQHFGDGTRLSIL.

CDR3 nucleotides: TGTGCCAGCAGCGAATCGGGGGATGAAAAACTGTTTTTT. Translation gives CASSESGDEKLFF. The J gene is TRBJ1-4, the V gene TRBV9; maybe TRBD1 (5 bases). CDR1 SGDLS and CDR2 YYNGEE come from the germline V gene. This CDR3 region has 13 residues. With 3 bases removed from V and 6 bases from J, the gap between germline ends came to 9 bases.

The chain has TRBV9 and TRBJ2-1; TRBD1 aligns across 7 bases. Trimming cost V 0 bases and J 2 bases; bases outside gene matches: 11. This CDR3 has 18 residues. The germline V gene encodes CDR1 SGDLS and CDR2 YYNGEE. Here the CDR3 DNA reads TGTGCCAGCAGCGTAGGGCCCGTAGACAGGGAAGCCTACAATGAGCAGTTCTTC. This gives the protein CASSVGPVDREAYNEQFF.

The chain employs TRBV5-1 and TRBJ2-1; no definite D call. The V end lost 5 bases, the J end lost 1 base, and 13 bases lay between the germline ends. The CDR3 is 15 amino acids. CDR1 is SGHRS, CDR2 YFSETQ, per germline. CDR3 sequence reads: CASRMGTESYNEQFF. In nucleotides, the CDR3 is TGCGCCAGCAGGATGGGAACTGAATCCTACAATGAGCAGTTCTTC.

The chain has TRBV24-1 and TRBJ2-7; 7 nucleotides match TRBD1. The CDR3 totals 16 residues. Trimming at V came to 2 bases and at J to 1 base, leaving 7 bases not matched to a gene. From germline, CDR1 is KGHDR and CDR2 SFDVKD. The CDR3 coding sequence is TGTGCCACCAGTGATTCCACGACAGGGCATTCCTACGAGCAGTACGTC. It is translated as CATSDSTTGHSYEQYV.

V is TRBV10-1 and J is TRBJ2-1; D is unclear. The CDR3 consists of 16 residues. V was shortened by 6 bases and J by 2 bases, with 17 bases between the two germline ends. Germline CDR1 is WNHNN and CDR2 is SYGVQD (reference sequence). As DNA, the CDR3 is TGCGCCAGCAGCTCGCGAAGAACCCTCCCCTACAATGAGCAGTTCTTC. Translation: CASSSRRTLPYNEQFF.

V usage is TRBV19 and J usage is TRBJ1-1; tentatively, D is TRBD1 (6 bases). Germline-derived CDR1 and CDR2 are LNHDA and SQIVND (reference sequence). The CDR3 is made up of 14 amino acids. Trimming removed 4 bases at V and 4 bases at J, with 13 bases between. The CDR3: CASSTYQGTTEAFF. For the CDR3, the DNA is TGTGCCAGTAGTACCTATCAGGGGACCACTGAAGCTTTCTTT.

This rearrangement joins TRBV28 to TRBJ2-5; no firm D call. This CDR3 region has 12 residues. The V end lost 7 bases, the J end lost 3 bases, and 9 bases lay between the germline ends. Germline CDR1 reads MDHEN; CDR2 reads SYDVKM. CDR3 residues: CASMTDEETQYF. As DNA, the CDR3 is TGTGCCAGCATGACGGATGAAGAGACCCAGTACTTC.

This clone was seen more than once but under ten times. The CDR3 spells CASERGYSNQPQHF. CDR3 nucleotides: TGTGCCAGCGAGCGAGGGTACAGCAATCAGCCCCAGCATTTT. The rearrangement uses TRBV2 and TRBJ1-5, with D unresolved. Per germline, CDR1 SNHLY and CDR2 FYNNEI. Trimming removed 8 bases at V and 1 base at J, with 12 bases between. The CDR3 loop spans 14 amino acids.

The rearrangement uses TRBV5-6 and TRBJ1-2, with no clear D. V shed 4 bases and J shed 3 bases, with 10 bases lying between them. This CDR3 spans 13 amino acids. The germline gives CDR1 SGHDT, CDR2 YYEEEE. CDR3 nucleotide sequence: TGTGCCAGCAGCACCCAGGCGTACTATGGCTACACCTTC. As protein: CASSTQAYYGYTF.

The J gene is TRBJ2-5, the V gene TRBV5-4; D possibly corresponds to TRBD2 (6 bases). This CDR3 contains 13 residues. Per germline, CDR1 SGHNT and CDR2 YYREEE (reference sequence). Trimming took off 2 bases at V and 3 bases at J, with 8 bases between the two ends. CDR3 protein: CASSFSGEETQYF. CDR3 DNA sequence: TGTGCCAGCAGCTTCTCGGGGGAAGAGACCCAGTACTTC.

This chain connects TRBV2 to TRBJ2-2; D is uncertain. From germline, CDR1 is SNHLY and CDR2 FYNNEI. The CDR3 runs to 13 residues. Trimming took off 1 base at V and 8 bases at J, with 8 bases between the two ends. The CDR3 DNA follows: TGTGCCAGCAGTGAAGTCCCCGTAGGGGAGCTGTTTTTT. This gives the protein CASSEVPVGELFF.

The chain couples TRBV3-1 (or the pseudogene TRBV3-2) to TRBJ1-1; D gene ambiguous. CDR3 length equals 14 residues. Trimming cost V 4 bases and J 2 bases, with 11 bases left between them. Germline V gene data show CDR1 as LGHDT and CDR2 as YNNKEL (reference sequence). CDR3 DNA sequence: TGTGCCAGCAGCCTCCGTTGGGCTAACACTGAAGCTTTCTTT. It is translated as CASSLRWANTEAFF.